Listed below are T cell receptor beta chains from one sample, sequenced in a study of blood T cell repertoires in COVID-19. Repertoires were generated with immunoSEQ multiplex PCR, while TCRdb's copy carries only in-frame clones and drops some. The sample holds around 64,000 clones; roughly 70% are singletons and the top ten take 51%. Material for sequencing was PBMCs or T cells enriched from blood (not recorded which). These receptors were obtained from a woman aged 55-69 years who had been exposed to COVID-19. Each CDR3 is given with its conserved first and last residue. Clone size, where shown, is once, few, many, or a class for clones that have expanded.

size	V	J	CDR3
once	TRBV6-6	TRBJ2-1	CASSLRFEDEQFF
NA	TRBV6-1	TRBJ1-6	CASSEMEHNSPLHF
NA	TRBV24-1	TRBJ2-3	CATSGAAPSQKRSTDTQYF
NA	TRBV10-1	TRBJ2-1	CASSADWVSNEQFF
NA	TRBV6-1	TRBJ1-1	CASSDLYGDISLEAFF
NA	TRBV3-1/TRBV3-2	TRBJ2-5	CASSQIAGARETQYF
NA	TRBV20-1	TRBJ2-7	CSASDRVSYEQYF
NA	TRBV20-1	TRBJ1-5	CSASGAGNQPQHF
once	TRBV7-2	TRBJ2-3	CASSLPTGSTDTQYF
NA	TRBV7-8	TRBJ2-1	CASSLARATGHNEQFF
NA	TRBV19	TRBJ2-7	CASSPTGGTSYEQYF
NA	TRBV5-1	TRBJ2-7	CASSPGLAARIYEQYF
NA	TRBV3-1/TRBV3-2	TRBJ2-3	CASSRFHTDTQYF
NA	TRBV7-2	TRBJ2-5	CASSLSIGSETQYF
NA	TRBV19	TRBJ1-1	CASSISGGAGVTEAFF
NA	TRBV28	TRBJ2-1	CASSFRTSGYNEQFF
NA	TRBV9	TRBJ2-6	CASSTTDRAPSGANVLTF
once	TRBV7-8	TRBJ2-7	CASSLIAGADEQYF
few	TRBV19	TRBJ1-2	CASSGTGAYGYTF
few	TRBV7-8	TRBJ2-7	CASSLKGGTYEQYF
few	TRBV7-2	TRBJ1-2	CASSLYQDYGYTF
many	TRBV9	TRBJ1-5	CASSVELNQPQHF
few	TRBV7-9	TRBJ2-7	CASSLVDAGDRREQYF
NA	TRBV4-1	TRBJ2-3	CASSQAVLAGADTQYF